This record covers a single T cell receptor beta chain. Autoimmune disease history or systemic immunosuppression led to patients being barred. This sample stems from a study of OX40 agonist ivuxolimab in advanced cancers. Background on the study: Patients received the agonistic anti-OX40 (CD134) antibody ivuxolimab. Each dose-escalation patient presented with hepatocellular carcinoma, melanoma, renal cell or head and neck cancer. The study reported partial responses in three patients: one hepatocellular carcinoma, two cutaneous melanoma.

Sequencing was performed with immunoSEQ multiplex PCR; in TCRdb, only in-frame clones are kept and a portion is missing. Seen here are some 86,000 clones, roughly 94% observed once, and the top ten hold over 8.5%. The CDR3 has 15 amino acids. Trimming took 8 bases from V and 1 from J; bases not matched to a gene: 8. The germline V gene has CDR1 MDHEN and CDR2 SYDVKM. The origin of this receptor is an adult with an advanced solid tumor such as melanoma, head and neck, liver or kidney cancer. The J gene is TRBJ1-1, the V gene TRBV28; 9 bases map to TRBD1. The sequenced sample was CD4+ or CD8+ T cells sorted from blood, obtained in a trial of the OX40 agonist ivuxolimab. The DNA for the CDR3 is TGTGCCAGCCTAACAGGGGGCGGTGAGAACACTGAAGCTTTCTTT. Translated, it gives CASLTGGGENTEAFF.